This T cell receptor beta chain was sequenced during a study of beta chain features in type 1 diabetes. Findings and limits, study-wide: Type 1 diabetes patients showed a moderate but significant shortening of TCRB CDR3s in all four CD4+ subsets.

Reverse transcription of all isolated RNA meant that expressed TCRB transcripts were sequenced. TCRdb's copy holds only in-frame clones and misses some; the assay was immunoSEQ multiplex PCR. The sample lists hundreds of thousands of clones; 13% were seen once. On this clone: No antigen is known for it.

V gave up 0 bases and J gave up 7 bases; unmatched junction bases: 9. In germline, CDR1 is GTSNPN, CDR2 SVGIG (reference sequence). The CDR3 consists of 16 residues. Sequenced material: naive CD4+ T cells from blood. This sequence was found in a man aged 18 to 35 with type 1 diabetes. This chain connects TRBV30 to TRBJ1-5; 10 bases are shared with TRBD1. CDR3 residues: CAWSVRGTGASQPQHF. In DNA, the CDR3 is TGTGCCTGGAGTGTACGTGGGACAGGGGCTTCCCAGCCCCAGCATTTT.